This is a list of T cell receptor delta chains from one sample in a study of gamma-delta T cells after stem cell transplantation. TCRdb reprocessed the RT-PCR reads through CATT. Of more than 10,000 delta-chain clones listed, 1% to 1.5% were seen once; the top ten hold 10%. Sequenced: gamma-delta T cells. The receptors derive from a human donor. It is not recorded whose cells these are; they may come from a transplant donor. Both conserved end residues are part of each CDR3. Fields, in order: D gene, J gene, V gene, clone size, CDR3 length, CDR3 DNA, CDR3 protein. The D gene is left open where the match is weak. Expanded clones get a size class; other rows say once, few or many, or leave the size out.

D: NA; J: TRDJ1; V: TRDV2; size: medium-sized; length: 14; DNA: TGTGCCTGTGACACCTGGGGAACTAGTGATAAACTCATCTTT; CDR3: CACDTWGTSDKLIF
D: NA; J: TRDJ1; V: TRDV2; size: medium-sized; length: 17; DNA: TGTGCCTGTGACACCCTGGAGGATACCTCGGGGGTCTATAAACTCATCTTT; CDR3: CACDTLEDTSGVYKLIF
D: TRDD3; J: TRDJ1; V: TRDV2; size: many; length: 15; DNA: TGTGCCTGTGACACCTTACTGGGGGATACGAAGAAACTCATCTTT; CDR3: CACDTLLGDTKKLIF
D: TRDD3; J: TRDJ3; V: TRDV2; size: many; length: 21; DNA: TGTGCCTGTGACTCCCCGCCTACTGGGGGGAAAAGCTCCTGGGACACCCGACAGATGTTTTTC; CDR3: CACDSPPTGGKSSWDTRQMFF
D: TRDD3; J: TRDJ1; V: TRDV2; size: medium-sized; length: 15; DNA: TGTGCCTGTGACCCTCTGGGGGGTTACACCGATAAACTCATCTTT; CDR3: CACDPLGGYTDKLIF
D: TRDD3; J: TRDJ1; V: TRDV2; size: few; length: 19; DNA: TGTGCCTGTGACACTCTCCGGGTGGGGGATACTGACGGCACCGATAAACTCATCTTT; CDR3: CACDTLRVGDTDGTDKLIF
D: TRDD3; J: TRDJ3; V: TRDV2; size: many; length: 18; DNA: TGTGCCTGTGACACCCCGGGGGATAGGACCTGGGACACCCGACAGATGTTTTTC; CDR3: CACDTPGDRTWDTRQMFF
D: TRDD3; J: TRDJ1; V: TRDV2; size: medium-sized; length: 14; DNA: TGTGCCTGTGACAACGTACTGGGGGATAGTAAACTCATCTTT; CDR3: CACDNVLGDSKLIF
D: NA; J: TRDJ1; V: TRDV2; size: large; length: 15; DNA: TGTGCCTGTGACACCGTGGGGATGGACACCGATAAACTCATCTTT; CDR3: CACDTVGMDTDKLIF
D: NA; J: TRDJ1; V: TRDV2; size: medium-sized; length: 15; DNA: TGTGCCTGTGACACGGTGGGAAACTACACCGATAAACTCATCTTT; CDR3: CACDTVGNYTDKLIF
D: TRDD3; J: TRDJ1; V: TRDV2; size: medium-sized; length: 17; DNA: TGTGCCTGTGACACGCTGCTGGGGGATCACTCAACCGATAAACTCATCTTT; CDR3: CACDTLLGDHSTDKLIF
D: NA; J: TRDJ1; V: TRDV2; size: medium-sized; length: 20; DNA: TGTGCCTGTGACACCGTGGCGATATCCGAGGGGGGAGAGGGCACCGATAAACTCATCTTT; CDR3: CACDTVAISEGGEGTDKLIF
D: TRDD3; J: TRDJ1; V: TRDV2; size: large; length: 18; DNA: TGTGCCTGTGACACCCTCCTTGGGGGATACGCGGCCACCGATAAACTCATCTTT; CDR3: CACDTLLGGYAATDKLIF
D: TRDD3; J: TRDJ3; V: TRDV2; size: medium-sized; length: 20; DNA: TGTGCCTGTGACAAGATTCTACTGGGGGATACAACCTGGGACACCCGACAGATGTTTTTC; CDR3: CACDKILLGDTTWDTRQMFF
D: TRDD3; J: TRDJ1; V: TRDV2; size: NA; length: 19; DNA: TGTGCCTGTGACACCGTTCGACTGGGGGATACGCAAACGAACGATAAACTCATCTTT; CDR3: CACDTVRLGDTQTNDKLIF
D: TRDD3; J: TRDJ1; V: TRDV2; size: medium-sized; length: 17; DNA: TGTGCCTGTGACCCACTGGGGGATACGAGGGACACCGATAAACTCATCTTT; CDR3: CACDPLGDTRDTDKLIF
D: TRDD3; J: TRDJ3; V: TRDV2; size: NA; length: 23; DNA: TGTGCCTGTGACACCGTAAACTTGCCACTGGGGGACGAGAGCTCCTGGGACACCCGACAGATGTTTTTC; CDR3: CACDTVNLPLGDESSWDTRQMFF
D: TRDD3; J: TRDJ3; V: TRDV2; size: few; length: 22; DNA: TGTGCCTGTGACACCGCCTCTGGGGGATACGCCACTAGGTCCCGGGACACCCGACAGATGTTTTTC; CDR3: CACDTASGGYATRSRDTRQMFF
D: NA; J: TRDJ1; V: TRDV2; size: many; length: 15; DNA: TGTGCCTGTGACACGCTTTTACTGGGAGCCGATAAACTCATCTTT; CDR3: CACDTLLLGADKLIF
D: TRDD3; J: TRDJ1; V: TRDV2; size: few; length: 15; DNA: TGTGCCTGTGTACCCTCGGGGGATAACGTCGATAAACTCATCTTT; CDR3: CACVPSGDNVDKLIF
D: NA; J: TRDJ1; V: TRDV2; size: many; length: 13; DNA: TGTGCCTGTGACGCCTTCAAGGGGGATAAACTCATCTTT; CDR3: CACDAFKGDKLIF
D: TRDD3; J: TRDJ1; V: TRDV2; size: NA; length: 17; DNA: TGTGCCTCCTTTTGGCTATCGGGGGATCCGTACACCGATAAACTCATCTTT; CDR3: CASFWLSGDPYTDKLIF
D: TRDD3; J: TRDJ1; V: TRDV2; size: NA; length: 17; DNA: TGTGCCTGTGACATGGTACTGGGGGCCCCCTACACCGATAAACTCATCTTT; CDR3: CACDMVLGAPYTDKLIF
D: TRDD3; J: TRDJ1; V: TRDV2; size: NA; length: 16; DNA: TGTGCCTGTGACACCGCGGCTGGGGGATACACCGATAAACTCATCTTT; CDR3: CACDTAAGGYTDKLIF
D: TRDD2; J: TRDJ2; V: TRDV2; size: large; length: 17; DNA: TGTGCCTGTGACAATCTTCCTACGCGCTTTCCTACAGCACAACTCTTCTTT; CDR3: CACDNLPTRFPTAQLFF
D: NA; J: TRDJ1; V: TRDV2; size: many; length: 19; DNA: TGTGCCTGTGACACCGTTGGCGGTGAGCGATTACAGTACACCGATAAACTCATCTTT; CDR3: CACDTVGGERLQYTDKLIF
D: TRDD3; J: TRDJ1; V: TRDV2; size: NA; length: 18; DNA: TGTGCCTGTGACCCGGTTTTACTGGGGGATACGCATACCGATAAACTCATCTTT; CDR3: CACDPVLLGDTHTDKLIF
D: NA; J: TRDJ1; V: TRDV2; size: many; length: 16; DNA: TGTGCCTGTGACCCTGTAACCGTACTGGGCTTCGATAAACTCATCTTT; CDR3: CACDPVTVLGFDKLIF
D: TRDD3; J: TRDJ1; V: TRDV2; size: few; length: 15; DNA: TGTGCCTGTGACCCAGTACTGGGGGACACCGATAAACTCATCTTT; CDR3: CACDPVLGDTDKLIF
D: NA; J: TRDJ3; V: TRDV2; size: few; length: 22; DNA: TGTGCCTGTGACACCGGAGGGTTAGGGGGACAAAAGAGCTCCTGGGACACCCGACAGATGTTTTTC; CDR3: CACDTGGLGGQKSSWDTRQMFF
D: TRDD3; J: TRDJ1; V: TRDV2; size: medium-sized; length: 17; DNA: TGTGCCTGTGACCCTGTACTGGGGCCGAAAGGCACCGATAAACTCATCTTT; CDR3: CACDPVLGPKGTDKLIF
D: TRDD3; J: TRDJ1; V: TRDV2; size: NA; length: 17; DNA: TGTGCCTGTGACACCCTGGGGGATACTGACGGCACCGATAAACTCATCTTT; CDR3: CACDTLGDTDGTDKLIF
D: NA; J: TRDJ1; V: TRDV2; size: large; length: 17; DNA: TGTGCCTGTGTCCCACTTTTGCCCGACGGGGACACCGATAAACTCATCTTT; CDR3: CACVPLLPDGDTDKLIF
D: TRDD3; J: TRDJ1; V: TRDV2; size: many; length: 17; DNA: TGTGCCTGTGACAAGCTGGGGGATACGGAGTACACCGATAAACTCATCTTT; CDR3: CACDKLGDTEYTDKLIF
D: TRDD3; J: TRDJ1; V: TRDV2; size: many; length: 17; DNA: TGTGCCTGTGACGGCGTGGGGGATACGAGTAGGACCGATAAACTCATCTTT; CDR3: CACDGVGDTSRTDKLIF